What follows is one TCR beta chain and its context. Data came from immunoSEQ multiplex PCR; TCRdb stores just in-frame clones and leaves some out. In the table there are some 1,100,000 clones, about four fifths of which are singletons. Donors were healthy HIV-negative adults without recently reported acute infections or vaccinations. The sample originates from a study of shared clonotypes between healthy human individuals. V lost 0 bases, J lost 5 bases, and 10 bases stayed unmatched. This CDR3 spans 18 amino acids. CDR1 is MGHRA, CDR2 YSYEKL, per germline. Specimen: memory CD4+ T cells from PBMCs. As for subset: CD45RA-negative fraction. The chain carries TRBV4-1 and TRBJ2-3; 11 bases align to TRBD2. The receptor comes from a man younger than 30 in good health. Some clones in this sample may be carry-over from other donors' samples. DNA for the CDR3: TGCGCCAGCAGCCAAGATGCGGTAGCGGGAGGGGCAGGAGATACGCAGTATTTT. Encoded protein: CASSQDAVAGGAGDTQYF.